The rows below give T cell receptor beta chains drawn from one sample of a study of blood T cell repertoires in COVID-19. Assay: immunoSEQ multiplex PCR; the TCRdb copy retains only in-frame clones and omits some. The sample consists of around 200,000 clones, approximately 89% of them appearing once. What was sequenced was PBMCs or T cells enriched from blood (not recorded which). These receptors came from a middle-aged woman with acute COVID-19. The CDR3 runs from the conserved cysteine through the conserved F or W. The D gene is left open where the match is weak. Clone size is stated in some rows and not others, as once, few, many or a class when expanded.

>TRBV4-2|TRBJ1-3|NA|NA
CASSPRTQTAGNTIYF
TGTGCCAGCAGCCCTCGGACTCAGACGGCTGGAAACACCATATATTTT
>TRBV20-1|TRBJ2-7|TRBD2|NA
CSASRRWGGGDYEQYF
TGCAGTGCTAGTCGCAGATGGGGCGGGGGGGACTACGAGCAGTACTTC
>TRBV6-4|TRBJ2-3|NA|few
CASSDKDSSDTDTQYF
TGTGCCAGCAGTGATAAGGACTCCTCAGACACAGATACGCAGTATTTT
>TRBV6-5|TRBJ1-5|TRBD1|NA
CASSDTGDNQPQHF
TGTGCCAGCAGCGACACAGGGGACAATCAGCCCCAGCATTTT
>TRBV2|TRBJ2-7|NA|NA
CASTEDSGVEYEQYF
TGTGCCAGCACCGAAGATTCAGGGGTGGAATACGAGCAGTACTTC
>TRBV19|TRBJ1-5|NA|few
CASSPWTAYSNQPQHF
TGTGCCAGTAGTCCATGGACAGCTTATAGCAATCAGCCCCAGCATTTT
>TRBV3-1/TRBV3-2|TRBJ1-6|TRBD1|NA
CASSKSGQGVTNSPLHF
TGTGCCAGCAGCAAATCGGGACAGGGGGTTACGAATTCACCCCTCCACTTT
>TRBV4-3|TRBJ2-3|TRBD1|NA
CASSPTGAPTDTQYF
TGCGCCAGCAGCCCGACAGGGGCCCCCACAGATACGCAGTATTTT
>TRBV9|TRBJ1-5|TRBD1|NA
CASSEGTGIYQPQHF
TGTGCCAGCAGCGAGGGGACAGGGATATATCAGCCCCAGCATTTT
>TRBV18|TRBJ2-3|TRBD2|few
CASSPPITSGATDTQYF
TGTGCCAGCTCACCACCGATTACTAGCGGAGCCACAGATACGCAGTATTTT
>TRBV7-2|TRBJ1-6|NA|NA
CASSLVQYNSPLHF
TGTGCCAGCAGCTTAGTTCAGTATAATTCACCCCTCCACTTT